Listed below are T cell receptor beta chains from one sample, sequenced in a study of cytomegalovirus exposure and HLA in healthy donors. Libraries were prepared by immunoSEQ multiplex PCR; TCRdb keeps only in-frame clonotypes and omits some of them. This sample has under 150,000 clones, with around 77% found just once. The sample consisted of PBMCs. The receptors here all came from a man in his fifties in good health and CMV-seronegative. CDR3s leave out the opening cysteine and the closing phenylalanine or tryptophan. A D gene is named only where the DNA matches it firmly.

>TRBJ1-5|NA|10|TRBV30
AWSEGAQPQH
>TRBJ2-2|TRBD1|13|TRBV7-2
ASSLPQGGTGELF
>TRBJ1-1|TRBD1|13|TRBV5-4
ASSMDRAVSTEAF
>TRBJ2-7|TRBD2|14|TRBV19
ASSTDSGRPTYEQY
>TRBJ2-6|NA|14|TRBV7-2
ASSFLEGAGANVLT
>TRBJ2-1|NA|13|TRBV7-9
ASSPRLGAPEKQF
>TRBJ1-4|TRBD1|11|TRBV29-1
SAFDRVVEKLF
>TRBJ2-3|NA|13|TRBV27
ASSPAWPGTDTQY
>TRBJ1-1|TRBD1|14|TRBV25-1
ASSTITGTGHTEAF
>TRBJ1-5|NA|12|TRBV5-6
ASSRAGPGRPQH
>TRBJ2-2|NA|12|TRBV15
ATSRSLNTGELF
>TRBJ2-3|NA|11|TRBV9
ASSAQGTDTQY
>TRBJ1-5|NA|12|TRBV19
ASSIIGGDQPQH
>TRBJ2-1|TRBD2|16|TRBV7-6
ASSLNPPAIAGNNEQF
>TRBJ2-1|TRBD1|11|TRBV2
ASRGQGASEQF
>TRBJ1-5|TRBD1|13|TRBV11-2
ASSLGDRGNQPQH
>TRBJ2-7|NA|13|TRBV27
ASSLWGRGYNEQY
>TRBJ2-5|TRBD1|14|TRBV19
ASSIRRGLSQETQY
>TRBJ2-3|TRBD1|11|TRBV7-9
AIQGAGPDTQY
>TRBJ2-2|NA|13|TRBV15
ATSRDGQNTGELF
>TRBJ1-2|NA|13|TRBV6-1
ASSEPGVANYGYT
>TRBJ2-7|TRBD1|13|TRBV4-1
ASSLPGQGAYEQY
>TRBJ1-2|TRBD1|12|TRBV19
ASSLDRDHYGYT
>TRBJ2-3|TRBD1|14|TRBV9
ASSVDVRGPIDTQY
>TRBJ2-1|TRBD2|16|TRBV29-1
SVEGLAGGPNRYNEQF
>TRBJ2-3|TRBD1|14|TRBV19
ASSPREGQGTDTQY
>TRBJ2-7|NA|11|TRBV4-3
ASSQVIDSFPY
>TRBJ2-5|NA|15|TRBV14
ASSQGARNVAKETQY
>TRBJ2-1|TRBD2|13|TRBV10-1
ASSEGTSGRDEQF
>TRBJ2-7|TRBD2|13|TRBV29-1
SVAGVAGGRNEQY
>TRBJ2-3|TRBD2|9|TRBV20-1
SAPLANTQY
>TRBJ2-3|NA|11|TRBV27
ASSPTVVDTQY
>TRBJ2-7|NA|13|TRBV5-1
ASSSGALKSYEQY
>TRBJ2-7|TRBD1|13|TRBV18
ASSPLGQERSEQY
>TRBJ2-3|TRBD2|14|TRBV5-1
ASSTGTSGMADTQY
>TRBJ1-6|NA|10|TRBV10-3
AISEGAAPLH
>TRBJ2-5|TRBD2|14|TRBV7-9
ASRAMAGGPGGAQY
>TRBJ2-7|NA|11|TRBV7-9
ASSWDTTYEQY
>TRBJ1-2|NA|11|TRBV28
ASHSGGVYGYT
>TRBJ2-7|NA|15|TRBV15
ATSRPPGGGRAYEQY
>TRBJ1-5|NA|12|TRBV28
ASSLRDNARPQH
>TRBJ2-5|TRBD1|14|TRBV28
ASSPTGGKSWETQY
>TRBJ2-2|NA|11|TRBV11-1
ASSSRTAGELF
>TRBJ2-1|NA|11|TRBV6-5
ASSWSSYNEQF
>TRBJ2-5|NA|15|TRBV4-1
ASSRTPPGSIQETQY
>TRBJ1-5|NA|14|TRBV10-3
AISEFGGQGNEPQH
>TRBJ2-1|TRBD2|14|TRBV6-4
ASSEVPGLAGGEQF
>TRBJ2-1|NA|14|TRBV28
ASRGADRSSYNEQF
>TRBJ2-1|NA|13|TRBV4-3
ASSQNPGNNNEQF
>TRBJ1-4|NA|14|TRBV18
ASSLGQGGTNEKLF
>TRBJ1-4|NA|12|TRBV28
ASSFEQENEKLF